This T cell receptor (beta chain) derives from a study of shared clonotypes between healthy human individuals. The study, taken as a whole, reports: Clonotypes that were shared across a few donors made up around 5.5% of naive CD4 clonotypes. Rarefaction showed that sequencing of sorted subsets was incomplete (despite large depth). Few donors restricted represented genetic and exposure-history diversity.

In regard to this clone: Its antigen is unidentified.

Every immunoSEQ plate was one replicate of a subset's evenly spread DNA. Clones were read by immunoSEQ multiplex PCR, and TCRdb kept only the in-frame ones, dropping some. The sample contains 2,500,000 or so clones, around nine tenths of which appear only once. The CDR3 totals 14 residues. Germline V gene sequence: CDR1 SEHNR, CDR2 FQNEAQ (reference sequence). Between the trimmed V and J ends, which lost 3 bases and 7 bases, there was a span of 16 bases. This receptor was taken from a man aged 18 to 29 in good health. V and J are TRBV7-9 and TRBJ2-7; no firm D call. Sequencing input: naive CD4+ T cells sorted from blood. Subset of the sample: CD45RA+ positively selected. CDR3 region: CASSFSSLTGEQYF. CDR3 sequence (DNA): TGTGCCAGCAGCTTTAGCTCTCTTACCGGGGAGCAGTACTTC.